Each of the 11 T cell receptor beta chains below was sequenced from the same sample in a study of T cell responses to AZD1222 COVID-19 vaccine. Clones were read by immunoSEQ multiplex PCR, and TCRdb kept only the in-frame ones, dropping some. The sample lists around 130,000 clones, around 94% occurring once. The sequencing here drew on peripheral blood, taken on day 0 of AZD1222 vaccination. The receptors were gathered from an adult in good health.

The chain uses TRBV5-1 and TRBJ1-6, with 10 positions matching TRBD1. The J segment lost 1 base and the V segment lost 4 bases, leaving 2 bases of the junction unmatched. Germline V gene lookup returns CDR1 SGHRS and CDR2 YFSETQ. The CDR3 runs to 16 residues. CDR3 residues: CASSAGQGSYNSPLHF. CDR3 DNA: TGCGCCAGCAGCGCGGGACAGGGGTCCTATAATTCACCCCTCCACTTT.

This clone was recorded once. V usage is TRBV6-5 and J usage is TRBJ2-3, with D possibly being TRBD1 or TRBD2 (6 bases each). V was shortened by 10 bases and J by 2 bases, with 16 bases between the two germline ends. CDR3 length: 14 amino acids. Germline V CDR1 and CDR2: MNHEY, SVGAGI. The CDR3 sequence: CATKQEGDTDTQYF. The CDR3 DNA reads TGTGCCACCAAACAGGAGGGGGACACAGATACGCAGTATTTT.

The chain employs TRBV16 and TRBJ1-1; D gene ambiguous. V lost 4 bases and J lost 2, with 8 bases in between. The CDR3 covers 13 residues. CDR1 and CDR2 (germline): KGHSY, FQNENV. CDR3 nucleotides: TGTGCCAGCAGCCGTCGAGCTAACACTGAAGCTTTCTTT. Translating gives CASSRRANTEAFF.

This clone was recorded only once. The rearrangement joins TRBV7-2 to TRBJ2-3; TRBD2 might be the D (5 bases). This CDR3 comprises 16 residues. V dropped 2 bases and J dropped 3 bases, with 15 bases sitting between them. Per germline, CDR1 SGHTA and CDR2 FQGNSA. DNA of the CDR3: TGTGCCAGCAGCTTATTCCTAGCACCCGCGACAGATACGCAGTATTTT. Residues: CASSLFLAPATDTQYF.

This clone has only a few counts. V gene TRBV12-3 or TRBV12-4 combines with J gene TRBJ1-2; D is unclear. V was shortened by 1 base and J by 8 bases, with 11 bases between the two germline ends. The CDR3 has 13 amino acids. CDR3 DNA sequence: TGTGCCAGCAGTTTAGAGGGTGCGAGGGGCTACACCTTC. This gives the protein CASSLEGARGYTF.

V and J are TRBV30 and TRBJ2-7; no clear D. CDR1 is GTSNPN, CDR2 SVGIG, per germline (reference sequence). The CDR3 is 11 amino acids. V was shortened by 5 bases and J by 4 bases, with 9 bases between the two germline ends. The CDR3 DNA reads TGTGCCTGGCGTGCGTTATACGAGCAGTACTTC. It is translated as CAWRALYEQYF.

This chain uses TRBV18 with TRBJ2-1; 8 bases fit TRBD2. CDR3 length: 16 residues. V shed 4 bases, J shed 3 bases, and the junction held 8 bases outside the gene matches. Germline V lookup: CDR1 KGHSH, CDR2 LQKENI. CDR3 loop: CASSQGGAGVYNEQFF. CDR3 sequence (DNA): TGTGCCAGCTCACAGGGAGGAGCGGGAGTCTACAATGAGCAGTTCTTC.

The chain carries TRBV9 and TRBJ1-4, with D possibly TRBD1 on 5 matching bases. The CDR3 totals 16 residues. V was pared by 4 bases and J by 11 bases, with 24 bases between. From germline, CDR1 is SGDLS and CDR2 YYNGEE. CDR3 protein: CASSQETAGHLEKLFF. DNA for the CDR3: TGTGCCAGCAGCCAGGAGACAGCCGGACACCTTGAGAAACTGTTTTTT.

The chain carries TRBV7-9 and TRBJ2-2; 7 bases are a match to TRBD1. The V gene end was trimmed by 6 bases and the J gene end by 2 bases; junction bases not matched to a gene: 3. Per the germline V gene, CDR1 is SEHNR and CDR2 is FQNEAQ (reference sequence). CDR3 size: 14 residues. CDR3 nucleotides: TGTGCCAGCAGAGGGGGCTCAAACACCGGGGAGCTGTTTTTT. Its translation is CASRGGSNTGELFF.

The rearrangement links TRBV5-1 to TRBJ2-3; perhaps D is TRBD1 or TRBD2 (5 bases each). Deletions cut 4 bases from V and 1 base from J, with 19 bases between. This CDR3 is 17 amino acids long. Germline values: CDR1 SGHRS, CDR2 YFSETQ. CDR3 residues: CASSEGRDPRGTDTQYF. CDR3 sequence (DNA): TGCGCCAGCAGCGAGGGCCGGGACCCCAGGGGCACAGATACGCAGTATTTT. The full variable domain, with the rest looked up from reference TRBV5-1 and TRBJ2-3, is KAGVTQTPRYLIKTRGQQVTLSCSPISGHRSVSWYQQTPGQGLQFLFEYFSETQRNKGNFPGRFSGRQFSNSRSEMNVSTLELGDSALYLCASSEGRDPRGTDTQYFGPGTRLTVL.

The chain is built from TRBV11-2 and TRBJ2-7, with D possibly TRBD1 on 5 matching bases. This CDR3 has 14 amino acids. V lost 3 bases, J lost 2 bases, and 11 bases lay in between. Germline V lookup: CDR1 SGHAT, CDR2 FQNNGV. The DNA for the CDR3 is TGTGCCAGCAGCTTTAGACAGCGAGCCTACGAGCAGTACTTC. Amino acid sequence: CASSFRQRAYEQYF.